The T cell receptor beta chain under discussion was sequenced for a study of CD8+ T cells in alopecia areata. Treatment specified: oral pan-JAK inhibitor, 5-10 mg twice daily. The investigators collected lesional scalp punch biopsies and peripheral blood from alopecia areata patients. As the sequencing template, cDNA was produced by extracting RNA and reverse transcribing it. Sequencing was performed with immunoSEQ multiplex PCR; in TCRdb, only in-frame clones are kept and a portion is missing. The sample includes 35,000 to 45,000 clones, roughly 92% of them seen just once. The trim removed 3 bases at V and 4 bases at J, leaving 4 bases unmatched. This CDR3 has 15 amino acids. Per germline, CDR1 MNHEY and CDR2 SMNVEV (reference sequence).

This TCR derives from a human donor with alopecia areata. The material was CD8+ T cells sorted from blood, obtained at week 24, from a patient treated with tofacitinib. This chain joins TRBV27 and TRBJ2-1; the match to TRBD2 covers 9 bases. CDR3 sequence reads: CASSFLAGLYNEQFF. In nucleotides, the CDR3 is TGTGCCAGCAGTTTTCTAGCGGGGCTATACAATGAGCAGTTCTTC.